Reported below is one TCR beta chain. These data originate in a study of blood T cell repertoires in COVID-19. Profiling relied on immunoSEQ multiplex PCR, and the TCRdb table lists in-frame clones only, not all of them. The sample carries around 260,000 clones, roughly four fifths recorded once. Trimming cost V 1 base and J 6 bases, with 13 bases left between them. CDR1 is SGHKS and CDR2 is YYEKEE in the germline V gene (reference sequence). The CDR3 length is 15 residues. The sequenced material came from peripheral blood. The source of this sequence is a woman aged 50 to 60 who had recovered from COVID-19. The chain carries TRBV5-5 and TRBJ1-4; D is perhaps TRBD1 (5 bases). The CDR3 sequence is CASSLPVAGYEKLFF. In DNA, the CDR3 is TGTGCCAGCAGCTTGCCGGTGGCAGGGTATGAAAAACTGTTTTTT.